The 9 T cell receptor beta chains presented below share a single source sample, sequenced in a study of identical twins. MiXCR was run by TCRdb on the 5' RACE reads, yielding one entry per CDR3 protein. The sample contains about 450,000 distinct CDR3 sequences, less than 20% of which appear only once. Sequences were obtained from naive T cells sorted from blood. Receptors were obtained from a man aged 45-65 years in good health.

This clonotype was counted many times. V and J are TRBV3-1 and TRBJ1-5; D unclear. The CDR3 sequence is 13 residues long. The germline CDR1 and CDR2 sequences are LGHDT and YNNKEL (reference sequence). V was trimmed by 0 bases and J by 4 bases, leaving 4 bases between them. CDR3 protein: CASSQDRNQPQHF. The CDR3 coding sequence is TGTGCCAGCAGCCAAGATAGAAATCAGCCCCAGCATTTT.

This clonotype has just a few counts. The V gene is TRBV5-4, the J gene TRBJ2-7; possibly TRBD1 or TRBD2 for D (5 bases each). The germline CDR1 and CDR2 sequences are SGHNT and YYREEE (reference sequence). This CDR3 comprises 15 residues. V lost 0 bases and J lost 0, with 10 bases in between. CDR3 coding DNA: TGTGCCAGCAGCTTGGACGGGGCGTCCTCCTACGAGCAGTACTTC. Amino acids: CASSLDGASSYEQYF.

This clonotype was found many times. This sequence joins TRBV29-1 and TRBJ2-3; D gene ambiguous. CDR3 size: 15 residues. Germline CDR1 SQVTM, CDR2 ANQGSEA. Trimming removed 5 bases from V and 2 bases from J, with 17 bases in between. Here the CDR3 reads CSVFSRRSYTDTQYF. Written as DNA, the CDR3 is TGCAGCGTTTTTAGTCGGCGGAGTTACACAGATACGCAGTATTTT.

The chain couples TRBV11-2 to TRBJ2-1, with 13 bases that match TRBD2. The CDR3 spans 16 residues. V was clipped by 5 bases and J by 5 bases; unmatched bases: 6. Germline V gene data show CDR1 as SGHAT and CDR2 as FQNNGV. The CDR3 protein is CASSLTSGGADNEQFF. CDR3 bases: TGTGCCAGCAGCCTAACTAGCGGGGGGGCCGACAATGAGCAGTTCTTC.

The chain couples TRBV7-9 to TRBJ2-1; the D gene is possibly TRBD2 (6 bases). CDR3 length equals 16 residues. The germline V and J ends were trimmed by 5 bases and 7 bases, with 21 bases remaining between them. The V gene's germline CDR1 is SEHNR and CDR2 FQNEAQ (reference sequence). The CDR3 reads CASSHGSKRVGNEQFF. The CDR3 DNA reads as TGTGCCAGCAGCCATGGCTCTAAGCGGGTGGGGAATGAGCAGTTCTTC. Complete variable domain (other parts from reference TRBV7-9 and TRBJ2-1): DTGVSQNPRHKITKRGQNVTFRCDPISEHNRLYWYRQTLGQGPEFLTYFQNEAQLEKSRLLSDRFSAERPKGSFSTLEIQRTEQGDSAMYLCASSHGSKRVGNEQFFGPGTRLTVL.

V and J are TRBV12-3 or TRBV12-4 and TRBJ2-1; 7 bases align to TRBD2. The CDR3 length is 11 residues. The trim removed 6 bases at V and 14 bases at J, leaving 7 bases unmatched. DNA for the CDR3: TGTGCCAGCAGCCCGGGAGGCCCCAAGTTCTTC. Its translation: CASSPGGPKFF.

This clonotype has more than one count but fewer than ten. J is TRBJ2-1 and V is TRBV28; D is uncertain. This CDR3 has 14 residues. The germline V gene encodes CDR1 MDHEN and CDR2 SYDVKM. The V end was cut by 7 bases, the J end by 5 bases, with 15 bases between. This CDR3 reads CASKPPGPHNEQFF. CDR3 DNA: TGTGCCAGCAAACCCCCCGGGCCACACAATGAGCAGTTCTTC.

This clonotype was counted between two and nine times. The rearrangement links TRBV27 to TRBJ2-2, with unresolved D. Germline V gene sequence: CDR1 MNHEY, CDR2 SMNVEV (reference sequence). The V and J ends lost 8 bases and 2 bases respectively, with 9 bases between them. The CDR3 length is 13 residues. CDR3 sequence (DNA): TGTGCCAGCGTTATGCCTAACACCGGGGAGCTGTTTTTT. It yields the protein CASVMPNTGELFF.

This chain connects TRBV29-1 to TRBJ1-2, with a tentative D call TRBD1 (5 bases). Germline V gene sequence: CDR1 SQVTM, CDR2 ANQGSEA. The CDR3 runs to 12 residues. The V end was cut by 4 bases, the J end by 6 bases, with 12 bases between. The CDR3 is CSVGVREDGYTF. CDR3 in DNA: TGCAGCGTTGGTGTCAGGGAAGATGGCTACACCTTC.